The clone carrying this T cell receptor beta chain appeared many times. The sample belongs to a study of T-cell reconstitution after alpha-beta-depleted transplantation in children. Unique molecular identifiers were incorporated when the TCRbeta library was constructed. TCRdb independently ran MiXCR on the PCR reads; one entry per CDR3 protein. The data hold 200,000 to 250,000 distinct CDR3 sequences, with about 12% observed a single time. Trimming removed 2 bases from V and 1 base from J, with 11 bases in between. This CDR3 region has 16 residues. CDR1 is SGHTA, CDR2 FQGNSA, per germline. The clonotype comes from a human donor who donated a stem cell graft to a child with acute lymphoblastic leukemia. The material was PBMCs from the stem cell graft donor, obtained from the stem cell graft. V is TRBV7-2 and J is TRBJ2-2; no firm D call. The CDR3 DNA follows: TGTGCCAGCAGCTTATCGGCCGGGTTGAACACCGGGGAGCTGTTTTTT. Residues: CASSLSAGLNTGELFF.